The T cell receptor beta chain described here comes from a study of T cell responses to AZD1222 COVID-19 vaccine. Findings and limits, study-wide: Donors were largely white British and mainly female; clonal diversity was possibly underestimated.

A remark on this clone: Its antigen is undetermined.

This CDR3 comprises 16 residues. CDR1 is SGHDT and CDR2 is YYEEEE in the germline V gene. Trimming cost V 4 bases and J 2 bases; bases outside gene matches: 10. The repertoire was sequenced with immunoSEQ multiplex PCR; TCRdb's copy has only in-frame clones and lacks some. The data show some 95,000 clones, 89% seen once. The sample was peripheral blood, taken on day 0 of MenACWY control vaccination. V gene TRBV5-6 combines with J gene TRBJ2-5; 8 bases agree with TRBD1. The clonotype originates from an adult in good health. The CDR3 is CASSLTRDRYQETQYF. The CDR3 nucleotides read TGTGCCAGCAGCCTGACGCGGGACAGGTATCAAGAGACCCAGTACTTC.